The source of this T cell receptor (beta chain) is a study of response to subunit inactivated influenza vaccine. Study-wide results and limits: With each seasonal influenza vaccination, the authors suggested, few new T cells are recruited.

A single record per CDR3 protein comes from TCRdb applying MiXCR to the RT-PCR reads. The sample shows about half a million distinct CDR3 sequences, 6.5% to 8% of them seen only once. Concerning this clonotype itself: No antigen is known for it.

Germline V lookup: CDR1 SGHRS, CDR2 YFSETQ. CDR3 length: 15 residues. Trimming cost V 5 bases and J 5 bases; bases outside gene matches: 10. The rearrangement links TRBV5-1 to TRBJ2-1; 7 positions agree with TRBD1. The sequence was collected from a man aged 50 to 69 who received an inactivated influenza vaccine. Sequencing was performed on PBMCs from blood, taken 23 months after vaccination. In DNA form, the CDR3 reads TGCGCCAGCAGAGACCGGGACAGCGTCCACAATGAGCAGTTCTTC. Translating it yields CASRDRDSVHNEQFF.